Below are 21 T cell receptor beta chains sequenced from a single sample in a study of T cells in Graves' hyperthyroidism and ophthalmopathy. Using RNA transcripts as the source, TCR beta CDR3 regions were amplified. With the HTBI primer set, the TCR CDR3 went through a first round of RT-PCR. One entry per CDR3 protein, called by TCRdb with MiXCR from the multiplex PCR reads. The sample consists of 250,000 to 400,000 distinct CDR3 sequences, roughly 13% of them appearing once. Sequenced sample: blood. The receptor set was obtained from a middle-aged woman with Graves' ophthalmopathy.

This clonotype was observed at least ten times. The genes are TRBV6-2 or TRBV6-3 and TRBJ1-1, with D hard to call. The CDR3 spans 11 residues. V lost 5 bases and J 8 bases, leaving 9 bases between the germline ends. Germline V gene data show CDR1 as MNHEY and CDR2 as SVGEGT. CDR3 nucleotides: TGTGCCAGCAGTCAAGGAGGGGAAGCTTTCTTT. It translates to CASSQGGEAFF.

This clonotype was observed at least ten times. This rearrangement joins TRBV7-9 to TRBJ2-3; no clear D. From germline, CDR1 is SEHNR and CDR2 FQNEAQ (reference sequence). The germline V and J ends were trimmed by 6 bases and 0 bases, with 16 bases remaining between them. The CDR3 length is 16 residues. CDR3 nucleotide sequence: TGTGCCAGCAGATCACAGTGGAAGACAAGCACAGATACGCAGTATTTT. It encodes CASRSQWKTSTDTQYF.

A single count supports this clonotype. The chain links TRBV10-2 to TRBJ1-4; D is perhaps TRBD1 (6 bases). CDR1 and CDR2 from the germline V gene are WSHSY and SAAADI. V was shortened by 8 bases and J by 8 bases, with 18 bases between the two germline ends. The CDR3 has 14 amino acids. CDR3 nucleotides: TGCGCCAGCTTAAACGACGGACAGAGAGAAAAACTGTTTTTT. Translating it yields CASLNDGQREKLFF.

V is TRBV3-1 and J is TRBJ1-5; D is perhaps TRBD1 (5 bases). The CDR3 sequence is 17 residues long. Per germline, CDR1 LGHDT and CDR2 YNNKEL (reference sequence). Trimming shortened V by 4 bases and J by 5 bases, and 21 bases separated the two germline ends. As DNA, the CDR3 is TGTGCCAGCAGCCCCGGATTCCGGGGGGGGGAGGATCAGCCCCAGCATTTT. As protein: CASSPGFRGGEDQPQHF.

This clonotype was counted at least ten times. This chain joins TRBV5-5 and TRBJ2-7, with a possible D match to TRBD1 (5 bases). The length of the CDR3 is 15 residues. In germline, CDR1 is SGHKS, CDR2 YYEKEE (reference sequence). V lost 3 bases and J lost 5, with 18 bases in between. The CDR3 loop reads CASSSSFRASNEQYF. The CDR3 DNA is TGTGCCAGCAGCTCCTCGTTCAGGGCTTCCAACGAGCAGTACTTC.

The V and J genes are TRBV4-1 and TRBJ1-2; no reliable D call. CDR3 length equals 15 residues. V was clipped by 4 bases and J by 2 bases, with 14 bases between them. Germline loops: CDR1 MGHRA, CDR2 YSYEKL. CDR3 protein: CASSPSGQPNYGYTF. Written as DNA, the CDR3 is TGCGCCAGCAGCCCCTCCGGGCAGCCGAACTATGGCTACACCTTC.

Many counts were recorded for this clonotype. The rearrangement links TRBV12-3 or TRBV12-4 to TRBJ1-5; D is unresolved. The CDR3 spans 13 residues. Trimming removed 4 bases from V and 6 bases from J, with 10 bases in between. The CDR3 reads CASSWGSGQPQHF. The CDR3 bases are TGTGCCAGCAGTTGGGGTTCGGGTCAGCCCCAGCATTTT.

Ten or more counts support this clonotype. The gene calls are TRBV6-1 and TRBJ1-5; D uncertain. Trimming pared 7 bases from V and 6 bases from J, leaving 10 bases between. Germline-derived CDR1 and CDR2 are MNHNS and SASEGT. The CDR3 totals 12 residues. CDR3 sequence (DNA): TGTGCCAGCACTCCCGGGCCTCAGCCCCAGCATTTT. Amino acids: CASTPGPQPQHF.

This clonotype was found many times. The rearrangement uses TRBV6-5 and TRBJ1-1; the match to TRBD1 covers 8 bases. Germline CDR1 MNHEY, CDR2 SVGAGI. The CDR3 runs 12 residues. The junction had 4 bases not matched to a gene; V was cut back by 2 bases and J by 11 bases. CDR3 in DNA: TGTGCCAGCAGTTACCGGACAGGGTACGCTTTCTTT. As protein: CASSYRTGYAFF.

This clonotype was detected ten times or more. J is TRBJ1-2 and V is TRBV20-1, with 7 bases that match TRBD1. Germline V gene data show CDR1 as DFQATT and CDR2 as SNEGSKA (reference sequence). CDR3 size: 12 residues. CDR3 DNA sequence: TGCAGGACTCCGGACAGGTCGGATGGCTACACCTTC. Translation gives CRTPDRSDGYTF.

The chain uses TRBV9 and TRBJ2-7; TRBD1 matches at 7 bases. The V segment lost 0 bases and the J segment 9 bases; nucleotides outside the gene matches: 9. The CDR3 consists of 14 residues. Germline CDR1 and CDR2: SGDLS and YYNGEE. The DNA of the CDR3 is TGTGCCAGCAGCGTAGAGGTGACAGGGAGCAGGCAGTACTTC. Its protein product is CASSVEVTGSRQYF.

This clonotype was counted ten times or more. The V and J genes are TRBV14 and TRBJ2-3, with 8 bases identical to TRBD2. Germline V gene lookup returns CDR1 SGHDN and CDR2 FVKESK. This CDR3 spans 17 amino acids. Unmatched junction bases numbered 9, after V lost 1 base and J lost 3 bases. CDR3 nucleotide sequence: TGTGCCAGCAGCCAAGGTCCCAGCGGGAGTAAGACAGATACGCAGTATTTT. Translated, it gives CASSQGPSGSKTDTQYF.

This clonotype was seen many times. The chain is built from TRBV2 and TRBJ2-7; 12 nucleotides line up with TRBD1. V shed 8 bases and J 5 bases; nucleotides not matched to a gene: 4. Germline V gene lookup returns CDR1 SNHLY and CDR2 FYNNEI. The CDR3 consists of 13 residues. The CDR3: CASHRDRGHEQYF. The CDR3 coding sequence is TGTGCCAGCCATAGGGACAGGGGGCACGAGCAGTACTTC.

This chain connects TRBV24-1 to TRBJ2-3; TRBD1 aligns across 8 bases. J lost 8 bases, V lost 3 bases, and 12 bases had no gene match. CDR1 is KGHDR, CDR2 SFDVKD, per germline. The CDR3 loop spans 16 amino acids. CDR3 sequence: CATSDAGTGPGVTQYF. CDR3 coding DNA: TGTGCCACCAGTGATGCTGGGACAGGCCCAGGGGTTACGCAGTATTTT.

The chain combines TRBV15 with TRBJ2-5; TRBD1 matches 8 bases. Trimming removed 8 bases from V and 2 bases from J; junction bases left unmatched: 7. Germline V gene lookup returns CDR1 LNHNV and CDR2 YYDKDF (reference sequence). The CDR3 loop spans 14 amino acids. This CDR3 is CATQTGQGQETQYF. In DNA, the CDR3 is TGTGCCACCCAAACCGGACAGGGACAAGAGACCCAGTACTTC.

This clonotype showed up just a few times. The genes are TRBV19 and TRBJ2-2; D tentatively reads TRBD1 or TRBD2 (5 bases each). The CDR3 consists of 15 residues. Trimming removed 4 bases at V and 7 bases at J, with 16 bases between. From germline, CDR1 is LNHDA and CDR2 SQIVND (reference sequence). The CDR3 DNA reads TGTGCCAGTAGTACCGGGGCGAACCTAGTCGGGGAGCTGTTTTTT. It yields the protein CASSTGANLVGELFF.

The sample holds many counts of this clonotype. The chain links TRBV19 to TRBJ2-7; 9 bases are shared with TRBD2. The CDR3 covers 14 residues. The V segment lost 5 bases and the J segment 2 bases; nucleotides outside the gene matches: 4. The germline CDR1 and CDR2 sequences are LNHDA and SQIVND (reference sequence). Here the CDR3 DNA reads TGTGCCAGTAGTGGTAGCGGGGGACCCTACGAGCAGTACTTC. Translating gives CASSGSGGPYEQYF.

This clonotype appeared many times. The chain carries TRBV14 and TRBJ2-3; no clear D. Trimming shortened V by 1 base and J by 0 bases, and 8 bases separated the two germline ends. The CDR3 is made up of 15 amino acids. Germline V gene sequence: CDR1 SGHDN, CDR2 FVKESK. The CDR3 bases are TGTGCCAGCAGCCAAGCCCTGAGGAGCACAGATACGCAGTATTTT. Translation: CASSQALRSTDTQYF.

This clonotype was recorded many times. The CDR3 spells CASRGDRGNYGYTF. CDR3 nucleotide sequence: TGTGCCAGCAGGGGGGACAGGGGTAACTATGGCTACACCTTC. The J gene is TRBJ1-2, the V gene TRBV2; 10 bases agree with TRBD1. Looked up from germline, CDR1 is SNHLY and CDR2 is FYNNEI. The trim removed 6 bases at V and 1 base at J, leaving 2 bases unmatched. The CDR3 has 14 residues.

Ten or more counts support this clonotype. The rearrangement links TRBV7-9 to TRBJ1-2, with 8 bases fitting TRBD1. The CDR3 has 15 residues. V lost 5 bases to trimming and J lost 2 bases; unmatched junction nucleotides: 7. Per germline, CDR1 SEHNR and CDR2 FQNEAQ (reference sequence). The CDR3 spells CASSQTWTGNYGYTF. In nucleotides, the CDR3 is TGTGCCAGCAGCCAGACTTGGACAGGGAACTATGGCTACACCTTC.

This clonotype showed up many times. This rearrangement joins TRBV28 to TRBJ1-5, with D maybe TRBD1 (6 bases). The CDR3 spans 15 residues. V was clipped by 0 bases and J by 2 bases, with 8 bases between them. Germline CDR1 is MDHEN and CDR2 is SYDVKM. This CDR3 reads CASSLWGAGNQPQHF. The CDR3 nucleotides are TGTGCCAGCAGTTTATGGGGGGCAGGCAATCAGCCCCAGCATTTT.